This T cell receptor beta chain was retrieved from a study of T cell changes during pregnancy in multiple sclerosis. Here immunoSEQ multiplex PCR was the method, and the copy in TCRdb shows in-frame clones only, minus some. The sample comprises approximately 90,000 clones, about 94% of which are singletons, and roughly 0.81% rests with the top ten. V was clipped by 0 bases and J by 6 bases; unmatched bases: 7. The CDR3 has 16 amino acids. CDR1 and CDR2 from the germline V gene are MNHNS and SASEGT. The TCR comes from a female donor with multiple sclerosis, enrolled in a pregnancy study. The sample in question was peripheral blood, obtained in the third trimester of pregnancy. V is TRBV6-1 and J is TRBJ2-3, with 9 positions matching TRBD2. The CDR3 bases are TGTGCCAGCAGTGAAGCGGGAACTAGCGGGCCTGATACGCAGTATTTT. Translation gives CASSEAGTSGPDTQYF.